Listed here is a single T cell receptor (beta chain). The sample comes from a study of blood T cell repertoires in COVID-19. In the study overall: Spain, Italy and the United States supplied samples that represented acute and convalescent COVID-19. T cells, B-cell-depleted T cells, or PBMCs supplied cDNA or gDNA.

How the authors handled the data: Nucleated cell number was recorded as an estimate derived from reference gene primer amplification. The repertoire was sequenced with immunoSEQ multiplex PCR; TCRdb's copy has only in-frame clones and lacks some. The D gene and trimming were derived from the DNA, and the V and J assignments and clone size from that table. This sample carries roughly 250,000 clones, under 85% of them seen once, and the ten largest clones take 5.5%. V lost 9 bases, J lost 3 bases, and 21 bases lay in between. CDR1 and CDR2 (germline): MNHEY, SVGAGI. The CDR3 has 15 amino acids. The sequenced material came from peripheral blood. The chain links TRBV6-5 to TRBJ2-7; D might be TRBD2 (7 bases). The clonotype originates from a human donor in a cohort sampled during active COVID-19. CDR3 sequence (DNA): TGTGCCAGTAGCCCAGGGGCTAGCGGATACTACGAGCAGTACTTC. It translates to CASSPGASGYYEQYF.